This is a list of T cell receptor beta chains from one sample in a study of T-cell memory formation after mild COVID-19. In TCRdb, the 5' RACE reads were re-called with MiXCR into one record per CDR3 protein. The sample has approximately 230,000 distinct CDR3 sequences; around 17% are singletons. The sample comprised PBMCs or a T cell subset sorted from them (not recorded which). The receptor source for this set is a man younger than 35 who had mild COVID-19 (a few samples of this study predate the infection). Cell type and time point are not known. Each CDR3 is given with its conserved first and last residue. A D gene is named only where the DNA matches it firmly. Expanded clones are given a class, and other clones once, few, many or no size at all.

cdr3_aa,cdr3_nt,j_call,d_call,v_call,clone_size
CASSQGSANLDTQYF,TGCGCCAGCAGCCAGGGTAGCGCGAATCTTGATACGCAGTATTTT,TRBJ2-3,NA,TRBV4-3,NA
CASSQDGRRMETQYF,TGTGCCAGCAGCCAAGACGGAAGACGCATGGAGACCCAGTACTTC,TRBJ2-5,NA,TRBV3-1,NA
CASSLGVAENSPLHF,TGCGCCAGCAGCTTGGGCGTTGCTGAGAATTCACCCCTCCACTTT,TRBJ1-6,NA,TRBV5-1,NA
CASSRPGTSGETQYF,TGCGCCAGCAGCCGGCCGGGGACTAGCGGGGAGACCCAGTACTTC,TRBJ2-5,TRBD2,TRBV4-1,NA
CASSSPGTYGYTF,TGTGCCAGCAGTTCCCCCGGGACTTATGGCTACACCTTC,TRBJ1-2,NA,TRBV12-3/TRBV12-4,NA
CSVRDRGWDTQYF,TGCAGCGTCCGGGACCGGGGTTGGGATACGCAGTATTTT,TRBJ2-3,NA,TRBV29-1,NA
CASSLVLLSGTNNEQFF,TGCGCCAGCAGCTTGGTCCTCCTTAGCGGGACAAACAATGAGCAGTTCTTC,TRBJ2-1,TRBD2,TRBV5-1,NA
CASSLDSFITQYF,TGTGCCAGCAGCTTGGATTCCTTCATTACGCAGTATTTT,TRBJ2-3,NA,TRBV5-5,NA
CASSPGRVNTEAFF,TGTGCCAGCAGTCCAGGGCGAGTGAACACTGAAGCTTTCTTT,TRBJ1-1,NA,TRBV7-2,many
CASSLGDAYGYTF,TGTGCCAGCAGCTTAGGCGACGCTTATGGCTACACCTTC,TRBJ1-2,NA,TRBV7-9,NA
CASAGRDSTDTQYF,TGTGCCAGCGCGGGGCGGGACAGCACAGATACGCAGTATTTT,TRBJ2-3,NA,TRBV5-4,few
CASTDSGGWQFF,TGTGCCAGCACGGATAGCGGGGGTTGGCAGTTCTTC,TRBJ2-1,TRBD2,TRBV9,few
CASSVVAWGVAFF,TGTGCCAGCAGCGTAGTCGCTTGGGGGGTAGCTTTCTTT,TRBJ1-1,NA,TRBV9,NA
CSAGTSGGAGNEQFF,TGCAGTGCTGGGACTAGCGGGGGGGCCGGCAATGAGCAGTTCTTC,TRBJ2-1,TRBD2,TRBV20-1,many
CASSLGLAAPETQYF,TGCGCCAGCAGCCTAGGACTAGCGGCCCCAGAGACCCAGTACTTC,TRBJ2-5,TRBD2,TRBV5-1,many
CASSPREDDTEAFF,TGTGCTAGCAGCCCGCGGGAGGATGACACTGAAGCTTTCTTT,TRBJ1-1,NA,TRBV7-7,few
CASSLGQGREEYGYTF,TGTGCCAGCAGCTTGGGACAGGGAAGAGAAGAGTATGGCTACACCTTC,TRBJ1-2,TRBD1,TRBV9,NA
CASSYSGVAGRWGYTF,TGTGCCAGCAGTTACTCGGGGGTAGCAGGGCGCTGGGGCTACACCTTC,TRBJ1-2,NA,TRBV6-5,few
CASSGDLTSQETQYF,TGTGCCAGCTCAGGGGACCTGACGTCCCAAGAGACCCAGTACTTC,TRBJ2-5,NA,TRBV18,few
CASSLAFRETTEAFF,TGTGCCAGCAGCTTAGCTTTTAGGGAAACAACTGAAGCTTTCTTT,TRBJ1-1,NA,TRBV7-9,few
CASSPGLVGGPNTDTQYF,TGTGCCAGCAGCCCAGGACTGGTGGGGGGGCCAAACACAGATACGCAGTATTTT,TRBJ2-3,NA,TRBV3-1,NA
CAISESRAKNIQYF,TGTGCCATCAGTGAATCCCGAGCCAAAAACATTCAGTACTTC,TRBJ2-4,NA,TRBV10-3,NA
CASSSDLTGIYGYTF,TGTGCCAGCAGCTCGGACTTGACGGGGATTTATGGCTACACCTTC,TRBJ1-2,NA,TRBV7-2,once
CASSQDHVFLGGVGYTF,TGTGCCAGCAGCCAAGATCACGTTTTTCTAGGGGGCGTTGGCTACACCTTC,TRBJ1-2,TRBD1,TRBV4-2,NA
CASSFRDSSPPNYGYTF,TGCGCCAGCAGCTTCCGGGACAGCAGCCCCCCGAACTATGGCTACACCTTC,TRBJ1-2,TRBD1,TRBV5-1,NA
CASTYHQTGNTEAFF,TGTGCCAGCACCTACCACCAGACAGGGAACACTGAAGCTTTCTTT,TRBJ1-1,NA,TRBV6-2/TRBV6-3,few
CASSLALAEYNEQFF,TGCGCCAGCAGCTTGGCTTTAGCGGAATACAATGAGCAGTTCTTC,TRBJ2-1,NA,TRBV5-1,many